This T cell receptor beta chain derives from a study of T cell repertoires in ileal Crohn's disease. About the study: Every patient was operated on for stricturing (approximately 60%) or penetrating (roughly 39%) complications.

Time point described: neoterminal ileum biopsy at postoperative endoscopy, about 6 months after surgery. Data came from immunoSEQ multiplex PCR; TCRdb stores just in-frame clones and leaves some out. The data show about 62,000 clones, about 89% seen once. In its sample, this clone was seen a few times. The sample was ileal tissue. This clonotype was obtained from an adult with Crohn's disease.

CDR3 nucleotides: TGTGCCAGCAGTGCCTATGGGATAGGGAGTGGGTACGAGCAGTACTTC. It translates to CASSAYGIGSGYEQYF. This chain connects TRBV6-1 to TRBJ2-7; tentatively, D is TRBD2 (5 bases). The germline gives CDR1 MNHNS, CDR2 SASEGT. Trimming cost V 4 bases and J 4 bases, with 20 bases left between them. CDR3 length: 16 residues.